This T cell receptor (beta chain) originates from a study of OX40 agonist ivuxolimab in advanced cancers. Study as a whole: Given to patients was ivuxolimab, an agonistic anti-OX40 (CD134) antibody. Prior therapy, whether anti-PD-1, anti-PD-L1 or anti-CTLA-4, was allowed, and about 39% had some. Broader study findings: Clonal expansion from baseline to week 6 occurred in both CD4+ and CD8+ T cells.

Data came from immunoSEQ multiplex PCR; TCRdb stores just in-frame clones and leaves some out. The sample holds roughly 36,000 clones, about four fifths seen once. There are 11 residues in the CDR3. Between the trimmed V and J ends, which lost 5 bases and 6 bases, there was a span of 8 bases. In germline, CDR1 is SNHLY, CDR2 FYNNEI. Cycle 7 day 1, cycle 4 day 1, and baseline were the timepoints at which blood was sampled. This clone is categorized as medium-sized. The antigen is not known. The clonotype was recovered from an adult with an advanced solid tumor such as melanoma, head and neck, liver or kidney cancer. The chain is built from TRBV2 and TRBJ2-7, with D uncertain. The input for sequencing was CD4+ or CD8+ T cells sorted from blood, taken in a trial of the OX40 agonist ivuxolimab. In nucleotides, the CDR3 is TGTGCCAGCAGTCTCAGTGGCGAGCAGTACTTC. Its protein is CASSLSGEQYF.